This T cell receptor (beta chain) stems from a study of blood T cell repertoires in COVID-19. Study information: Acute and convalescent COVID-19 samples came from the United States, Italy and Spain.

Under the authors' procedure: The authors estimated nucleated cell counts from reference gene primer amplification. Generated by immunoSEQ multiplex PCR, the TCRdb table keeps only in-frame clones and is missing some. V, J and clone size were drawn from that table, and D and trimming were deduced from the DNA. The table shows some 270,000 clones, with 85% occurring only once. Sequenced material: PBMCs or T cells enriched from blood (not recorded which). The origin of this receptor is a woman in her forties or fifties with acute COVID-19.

The DNA for the CDR3 is TGTGCCAGCAGCTATGGACAGGGGGCGCTACAGCCCCAGCATTTT. It encodes CASSYGQGALQPQHF. The rearrangement links TRBV5-6 to TRBJ1-5; 11 bases agree with TRBD1. Germline CDR1 is SGHDT and CDR2 is YYEEEE. This CDR3 contains 15 residues. The V segment lost 3 bases and the J segment 7 bases; nucleotides outside the gene matches: 6.